This T cell receptor (beta chain) was documented in a study of blood T cells in healthy people across ages. A J-beta primer mix and a sample-barcoded 5' primer were used in a second PCR of roughly 7 to 12 cycles. TCRdb re-analysed the 5' RACE reads in MiXCR, keeping a single row per CDR3 protein. The data hold around 800,000 distinct CDR3 sequences, with around 62% observed a single time. Every donor gave roughly 9.2 milliliters of peripheral blood. A minimum of 6.5 million PBMCs was isolated per sample. The sample was blood. This TCR was recovered from a man aged 25-40 years in good health.

The CDR3 nucleotides read TGTGCCAGCGGCTCCCCGGGAGGTCCATACGAGCAGTACTTC. Its translation is CASGSPGGPYEQYF. The J gene is TRBJ2-4, the V gene TRBV6-6; 7 bases align to TRBD2. Judging by the DNA end, TRBJ2-7 fits better; the J call may be wrong. Looked up from germline, CDR1 is MNHNY and CDR2 is SVGAGI (reference sequence). The CDR3 loop spans 14 amino acids.